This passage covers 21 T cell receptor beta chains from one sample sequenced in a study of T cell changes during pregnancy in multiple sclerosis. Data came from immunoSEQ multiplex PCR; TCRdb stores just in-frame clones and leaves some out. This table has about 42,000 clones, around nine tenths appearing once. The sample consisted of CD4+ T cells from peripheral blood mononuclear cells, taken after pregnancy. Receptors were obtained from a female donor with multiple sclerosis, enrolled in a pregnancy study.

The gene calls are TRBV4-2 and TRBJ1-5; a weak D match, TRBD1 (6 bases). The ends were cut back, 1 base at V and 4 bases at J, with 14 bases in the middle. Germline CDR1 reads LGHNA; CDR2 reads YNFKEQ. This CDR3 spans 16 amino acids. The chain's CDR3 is CASSQGGGRRNQPQHF. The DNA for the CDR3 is TGTGCCAGCAGCCAAGGGGGGGGCCGGAGGAATCAGCCCCAGCATTTT.

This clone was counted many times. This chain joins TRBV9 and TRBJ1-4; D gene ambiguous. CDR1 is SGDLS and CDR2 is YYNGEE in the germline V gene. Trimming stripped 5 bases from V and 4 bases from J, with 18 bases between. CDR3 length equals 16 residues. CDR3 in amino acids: CASSPSLSVSNEKLFF. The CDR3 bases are TGTGCCAGCAGTCCATCTTTGAGCGTCAGTAATGAAAAACTGTTTTTT.

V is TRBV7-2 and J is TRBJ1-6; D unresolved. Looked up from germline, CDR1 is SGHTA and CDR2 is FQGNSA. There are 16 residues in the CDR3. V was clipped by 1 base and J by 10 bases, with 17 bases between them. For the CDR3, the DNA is TGTGCCAGCAGCTTAGGGTTGAGGAGGTCGGGATCACCCCTCCACTTT. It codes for CASSLGLRRSGSPLHF.

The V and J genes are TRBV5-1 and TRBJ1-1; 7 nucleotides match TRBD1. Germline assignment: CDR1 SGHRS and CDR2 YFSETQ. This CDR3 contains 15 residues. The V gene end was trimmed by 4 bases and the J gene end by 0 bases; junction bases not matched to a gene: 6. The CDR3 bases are TGCGCCAGCAGCCAGGGGGTGCCTATGAACACTGAAGCTTTCTTT. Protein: CASSQGVPMNTEAFF. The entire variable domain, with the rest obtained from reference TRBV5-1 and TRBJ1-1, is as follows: KAGVTQTPRYLIKTRGQQVTLSCSPISGHRSVSWYQQTPGQGLQFLFEYFSETQRNKGNFPGRFSGRQFSNSRSEMNVSTLELGDSALYLCASSQGVPMNTEAFFGQGTRLTVV.

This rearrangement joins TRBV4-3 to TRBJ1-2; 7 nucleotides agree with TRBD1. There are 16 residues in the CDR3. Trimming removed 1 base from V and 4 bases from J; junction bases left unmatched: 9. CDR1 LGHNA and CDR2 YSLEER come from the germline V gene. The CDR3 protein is CASSQAPRDSFYGYTF. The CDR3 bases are TGCGCCAGCAGCCAAGCCCCTAGGGACAGCTTCTATGGCTACACCTTC.

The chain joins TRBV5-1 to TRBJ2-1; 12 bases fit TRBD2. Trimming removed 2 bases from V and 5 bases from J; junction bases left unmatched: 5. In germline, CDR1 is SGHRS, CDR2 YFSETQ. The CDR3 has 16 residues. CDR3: CASSLLLAGGHNEQFF. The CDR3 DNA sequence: TGCGCCAGCAGCTTACTACTAGCGGGGGGCCACAATGAGCAGTTCTTC. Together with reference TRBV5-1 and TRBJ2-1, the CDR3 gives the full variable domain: KAGVTQTPRYLIKTRGQQVTLSCSPISGHRSVSWYQQTPGQGLQFLFEYFSETQRNKGNFPGRFSGRQFSNSRSEMNVSTLELGDSALYLCASSLLLAGGHNEQFFGPGTRLTVL.

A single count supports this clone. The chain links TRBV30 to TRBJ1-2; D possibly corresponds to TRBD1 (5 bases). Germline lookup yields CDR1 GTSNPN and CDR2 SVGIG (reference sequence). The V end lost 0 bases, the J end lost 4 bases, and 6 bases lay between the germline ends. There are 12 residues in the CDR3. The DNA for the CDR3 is TGTGCCTGGAGTGTCAGGGCCTATGGCTACACCTTC. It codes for CAWSVRAYGYTF.

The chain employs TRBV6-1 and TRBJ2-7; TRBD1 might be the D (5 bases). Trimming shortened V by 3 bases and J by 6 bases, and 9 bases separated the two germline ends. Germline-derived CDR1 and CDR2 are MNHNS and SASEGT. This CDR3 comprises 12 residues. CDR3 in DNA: TGTGCCAGCAGTGACAGGGTAGCCGAGCAGTACTTC. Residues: CASSDRVAEQYF.

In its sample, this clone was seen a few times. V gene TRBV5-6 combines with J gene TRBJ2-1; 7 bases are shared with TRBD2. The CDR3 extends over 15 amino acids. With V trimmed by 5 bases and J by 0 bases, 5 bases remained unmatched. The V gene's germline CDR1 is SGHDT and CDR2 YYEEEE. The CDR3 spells CASRKRGSSYNEQFF. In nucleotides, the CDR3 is TGTGCCAGCAGGAAGCGGGGATCCTCCTACAATGAGCAGTTCTTC.

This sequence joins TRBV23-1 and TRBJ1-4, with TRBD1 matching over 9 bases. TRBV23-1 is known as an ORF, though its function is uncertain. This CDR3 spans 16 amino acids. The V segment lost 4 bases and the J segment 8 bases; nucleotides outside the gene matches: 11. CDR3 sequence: CASSPRTGDGWEKLFF. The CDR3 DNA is TGCGCCAGCAGTCCGAGGACAGGGGACGGGTGGGAAAAACTGTTTTTT.

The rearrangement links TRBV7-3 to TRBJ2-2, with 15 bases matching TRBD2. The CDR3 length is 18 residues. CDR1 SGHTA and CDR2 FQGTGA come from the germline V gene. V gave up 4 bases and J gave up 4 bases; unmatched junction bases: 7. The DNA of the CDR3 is TGTGCCAGCAGCTCAATCGGACTAGCGGGGGGGGGCACCGGGGAGCTGTTTTTT. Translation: CASSSIGLAGGGTGELFF.

CDR3 nucleotides: TGCGCCAGCAGCTTAGACCCAGGCTATGGCTACACCTTC. It is translated as CASSLDPGYGYTF. This chain connects TRBV5-1 to TRBJ1-2; D unresolved. With 2 bases removed from V and 4 bases from J, the gap between germline ends came to 9 bases. Germline V gives CDR1 SGHRS, CDR2 YFSETQ. The CDR3 runs 13 residues.

The CDR3 nucleotides are TGTGCCAGTAGTAGGAGGGACAGGGAAGCTTTCTTT. Translation gives CASSRRDREAFF. This sequence joins TRBV19 and TRBJ1-1; 8 bases line up with TRBD1. With V trimmed by 4 bases and J by 8 bases, 3 bases remained unmatched. The CDR3 runs to 12 residues. Looked up from germline, CDR1 is LNHDA and CDR2 is SQIVND (reference sequence).

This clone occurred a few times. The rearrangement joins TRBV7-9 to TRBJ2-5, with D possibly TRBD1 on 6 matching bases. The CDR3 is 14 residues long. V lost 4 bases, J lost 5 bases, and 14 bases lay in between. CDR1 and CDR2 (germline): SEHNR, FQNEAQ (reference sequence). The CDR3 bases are TGTGCCAGCAGCTCCCCTCTCCAGGGGGAGACCCAGTACTTC. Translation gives CASSSPLQGETQYF.

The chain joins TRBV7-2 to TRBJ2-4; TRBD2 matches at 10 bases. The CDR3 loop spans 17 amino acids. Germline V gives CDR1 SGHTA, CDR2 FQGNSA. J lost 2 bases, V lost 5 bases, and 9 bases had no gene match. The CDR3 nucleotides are TGTGCCAGCAGCCCTTATAGCGGGGGGAGGCCCAAAAACATTCAGTACTTC. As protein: CASSPYSGGRPKNIQYF. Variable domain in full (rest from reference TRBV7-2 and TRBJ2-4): GAGVSQSPSNKVTEKGKDVELRCDPISGHTALYWYRQSLGQGLEFLIYFQGNSAPDKSGLPSDRFSAERTGGSVSTLTIQRTQQEDSAVYLCASSPYSGGRPKNIQYFGAGTRLSVL.

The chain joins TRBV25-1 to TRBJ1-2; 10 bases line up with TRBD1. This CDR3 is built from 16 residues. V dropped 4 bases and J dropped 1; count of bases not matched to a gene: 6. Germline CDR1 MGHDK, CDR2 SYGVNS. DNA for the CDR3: TGTGCCAGCAGTGGGCCGGGACAGGGGATTAACTATGGCTACACCTTC. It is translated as CASSGPGQGINYGYTF.

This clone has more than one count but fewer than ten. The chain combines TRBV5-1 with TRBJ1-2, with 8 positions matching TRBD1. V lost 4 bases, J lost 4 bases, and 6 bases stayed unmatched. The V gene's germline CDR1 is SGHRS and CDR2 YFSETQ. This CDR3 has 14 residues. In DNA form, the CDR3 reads TGCGCCAGCAGCCTTGGGACAGGCCCCTATGGCTACACCTTC. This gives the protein CASSLGTGPYGYTF.

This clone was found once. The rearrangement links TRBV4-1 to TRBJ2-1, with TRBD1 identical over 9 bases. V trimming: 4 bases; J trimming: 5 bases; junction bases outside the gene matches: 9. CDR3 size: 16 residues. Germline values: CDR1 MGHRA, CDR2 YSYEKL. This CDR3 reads CASSPNRGQLNNEQFF. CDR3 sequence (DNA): TGCGCCAGCAGCCCAAACAGGGGGCAATTGAACAATGAGCAGTTCTTC.

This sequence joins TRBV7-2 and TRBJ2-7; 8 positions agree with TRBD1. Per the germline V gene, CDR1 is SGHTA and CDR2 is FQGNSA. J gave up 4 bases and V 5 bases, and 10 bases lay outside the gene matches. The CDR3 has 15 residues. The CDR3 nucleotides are TGTGCCAGCAGCCCACGAGGTCAGGGGGCGTACGAGCAGTACTTC. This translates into CASSPRGQGAYEQYF.

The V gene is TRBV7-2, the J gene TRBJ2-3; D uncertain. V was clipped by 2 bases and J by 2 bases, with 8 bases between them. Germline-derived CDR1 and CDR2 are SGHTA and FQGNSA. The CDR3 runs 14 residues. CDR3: CASSLWADTDTQYF. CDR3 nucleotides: TGTGCCAGCAGCTTATGGGCAGACACAGATACGCAGTATTTT.

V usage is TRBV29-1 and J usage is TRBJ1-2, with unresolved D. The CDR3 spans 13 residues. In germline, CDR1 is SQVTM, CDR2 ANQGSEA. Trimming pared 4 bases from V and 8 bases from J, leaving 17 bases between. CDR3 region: CSVAPGDGRGYTF. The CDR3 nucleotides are TGCAGCGTTGCCCCGGGAGACGGGCGGGGCTACACCTTC.